Described below is a single TCR beta chain sequence and its context. In this sample, this clonotype turned up many times. Its antigen specificity is not known. No per-base quality is available; no much larger clone lies one base away. The library was obtained by PCR. The listed sequencing device is Illumina HiSeq 4000. Bulk TCR libraries were made following a previously described method, with the TCR primers given in Table S5. Purification of total RNA was performed with the Qiagen AllPrep DNA/RNA kit. Before analysis, reads from multiple sequencing runs of one library were combined. The original methods were these. Reads were retained only if the reads had an exact TCR constant sequence, and the retained reads were trimmed to 150 nt and grouped according to their 12-nt molecular barcodes. Within each barcode group, reads were sub-clustered at a 15% Levenshtein threshold, and quality-weighted consensus sequences were built per RNA molecule. Non-functional sequences were removed, as were lower-count sequences one edit away from another. Barcode sub-clusters with fewer than 20% of the maximum read count were removed, based on fitting two negative binomial distributions. TCRdb reworked the public reads: Q25 trimming with fastp, MiXCR clone assembly, productive beta chains retained. Rows are combined by CDR3 protein, so each entry shows the most common genes and DNA. TCRdb's processing, not the authors', yielded these V and J calls. Counted in this sample were more than 250,000 distinct CDR3 sequences; about a fifth of them appeared once. Of the sample, about 0.81% falls within the top ten clones.

This sample is part of a study of molecular identifiers for immune sequencing clone quantification (dated by TCRdb to 2016 to 2019). Context from the whole study: For a replicate experiment, the RNA from either approximately 20,000 or 100,000 naive CD8 T cells was divided into five aliquots, and four of those aliquots went on to sequencing. CD8 T cells were used in a methods study to benchmark molecular-identifier clustering-based TCR repertoire sequencing (MIDCIRS) and TCR RNA copy counting.

Reading from cysteine to phenylalanine, the CDR3 counts 16 amino acids. CDR3 DNA is the only sequence kept; it has 48 bases, read in frame from the first base. V sheds 2 bases and J sheds 4 bases, leaving 16 bases between their ends. According to the germline V gene, CDR1 reads SGHVS and CDR2 reads FNYEAQ. What the research found in general, with its limitations: Clones above 20 RNA copies held over 98% of molecules in CMV-specific effector cells but under 1% in naive cells. Modeling indicated about three TCR RNA copies recovered per cell, compared with about 10 by digital PCR, which implies a capture efficiency of approximately 29%. Spiked-in Jurkat TCR RNA equal to a single cell's worth was reported to be detectable even within 1,100,000 naive CD8 T cells. When barcode sub-clustering was not used, chimeric consensus sequences inflated TCR diversity, with chimeras reaching as high as 47%. Spiked-in Jurkat TCR RNA (roughly 10 copies' worth), which is not part of the donor repertoire, was contained in the naive libraries. Identical TCR molecules sharing a barcode could cause highly expanded clone sizes to be underestimated.

Libraries of naive CD8 T cells were generated from roughly 18,000 to 920,000 sorted cells, with 10%, 30% or 50% of the purified RNA used. Naive CD8 T cells were FACS-sorted as CD8+CD4-CCR7+CD45RA+ on a BD FACSAria II into RLT Plus buffer. To test detection sensitivity, Jurkat RNA equivalent to nine to ten TCR copies was spiked into samples of about 18,000-1,000,000 naive CD8 T cells. Enrichment of CD8 T cells was done with RosetteSep CD8+ T Cell Enrichment Cocktail plus Ficoll-Paque, and ACK red cell lysis came afterward. The sample was naive CD8+ T cells from blood, with Jurkat cell RNA spiked in. This specimen's cell subset or site label, per the study, means: FACS-sorted CD8+CD4-CCR7+CD45RA+ naive T cells. The chain joins TRBV7-6 to TRBJ2-3, with the D gene not clear enough to name. The source is a human donor in good health. Some libraries in this study had Jurkat cell RNA spiked in. Here is the DNA: TGTGCCAGCAGCTTATTCTTTTTCCCAGGATCAGATACGCAGTATTTT. This sequence encodes CASSLFFFPGSDTQYF.